The T cell receptor (beta chain) described here comes from a study of a mutant IDH1 vaccine in newly diagnosed glioma. Study findings and constraints: The study observed vaccine-induced immune responses in roughly 93% of patients.

Time point described: week 35, safety follow-up. With topical imiquimod, each dose of the vaccine consisted of 300 ug of mutant IDH1 20-mer peptide. In the case of this clone: Its specificity is unknown.

Libraries were prepared by immunoSEQ multiplex PCR; TCRdb keeps only in-frame clonotypes and omits some of them. The sample comprises about 54,000 clones, 84% of which are singletons, and 3.5% to 5% rests with the top ten. The sample here was PBMCs, taken from a glioma patient whose treatment included an IDH1 peptide vaccine. The sequence was collected from a young woman with glioma.

Here the CDR3 DNA reads TGTGCCAGCAGCTTGGTGGGACAGAACCCAGATACGCAGTATTTT. Its translation: CASSLVGQNPDTQYF. This chain joins TRBV5-6 and TRBJ2-3, with 7 nucleotides matching TRBD1. The length of the CDR3 is 15 residues. The germline V gene has CDR1 SGHDT and CDR2 YYEEEE. V shed 0 bases, J shed 4 bases, and the junction held 5 bases outside the gene matches.